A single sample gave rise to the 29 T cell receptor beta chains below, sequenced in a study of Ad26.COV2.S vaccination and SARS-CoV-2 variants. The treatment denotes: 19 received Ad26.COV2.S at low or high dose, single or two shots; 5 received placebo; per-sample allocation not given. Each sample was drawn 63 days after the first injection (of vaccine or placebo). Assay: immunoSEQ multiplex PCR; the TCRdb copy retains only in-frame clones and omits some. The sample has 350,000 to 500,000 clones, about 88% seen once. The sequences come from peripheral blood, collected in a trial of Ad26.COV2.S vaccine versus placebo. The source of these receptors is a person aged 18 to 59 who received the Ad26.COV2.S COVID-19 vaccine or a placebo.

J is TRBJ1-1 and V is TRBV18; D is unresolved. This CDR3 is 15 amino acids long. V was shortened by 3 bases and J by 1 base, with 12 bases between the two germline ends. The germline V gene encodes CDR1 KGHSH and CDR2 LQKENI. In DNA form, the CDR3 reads TGTGCCAGCTCACCGGTGGGCGAGGGGAACACTGAAGCTTTCTTT. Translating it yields CASSPVGEGNTEAFF.

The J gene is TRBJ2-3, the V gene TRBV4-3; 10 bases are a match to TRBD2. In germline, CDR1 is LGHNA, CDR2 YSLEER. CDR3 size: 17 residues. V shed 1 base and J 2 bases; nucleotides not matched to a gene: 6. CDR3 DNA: TGCGCCAGCAGCCAAGGTCTAGCGGGGGCGATCACAGATACGCAGTATTTT. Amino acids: CASSQGLAGAITDTQYF.

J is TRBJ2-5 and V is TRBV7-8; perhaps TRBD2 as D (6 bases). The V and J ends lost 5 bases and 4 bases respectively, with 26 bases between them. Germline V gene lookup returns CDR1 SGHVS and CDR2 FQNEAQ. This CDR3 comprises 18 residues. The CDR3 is CASSTQLGGSPPVETQYF. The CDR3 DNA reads TGTGCCAGCAGCACGCAACTTGGGGGGTCTCCTCCCGTAGAGACCCAGTACTTC.

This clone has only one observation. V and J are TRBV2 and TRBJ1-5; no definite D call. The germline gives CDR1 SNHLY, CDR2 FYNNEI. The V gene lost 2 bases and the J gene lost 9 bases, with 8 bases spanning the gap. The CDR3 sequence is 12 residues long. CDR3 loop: CASSELRAPQHF. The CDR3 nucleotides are TGTGCCAGCAGTGAATTAAGGGCGCCCCAGCATTTT.

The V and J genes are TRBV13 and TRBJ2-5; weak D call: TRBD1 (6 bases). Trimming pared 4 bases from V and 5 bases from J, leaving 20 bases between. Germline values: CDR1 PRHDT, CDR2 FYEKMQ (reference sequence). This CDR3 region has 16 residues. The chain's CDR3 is CASSYQGHSPGETQYF. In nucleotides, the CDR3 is TGTGCCAGCAGCTACCAGGGGCACTCGCCAGGGGAGACCCAGTACTTC.

CDR3 loop: CASSLDGGWAYEQYV. Here the CDR3 DNA reads TGTGCCAGCAGCTTAGATGGCGGTTGGGCCTACGAGCAGTACGTC. This chain uses TRBV7-2 with TRBJ2-7; D unresolved. V lost 1 base and J lost 2, with 12 bases in between. The CDR3 has 15 residues. Looked up from germline, CDR1 is SGHTA and CDR2 is FQGNSA.

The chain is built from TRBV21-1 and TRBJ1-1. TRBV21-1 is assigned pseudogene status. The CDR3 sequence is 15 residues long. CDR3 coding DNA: TGTGCCAGCAGCAAAGGTCGGGGGCCGGACACTGAAGCTTTCTTT. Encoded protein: CASSKGRGPDTEAFF.

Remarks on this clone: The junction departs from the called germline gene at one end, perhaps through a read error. CDR3 DNA sequence: TGTGCCAGCACCTTAGACACAGGGGTTGAGACCCAGTACTTC. Translation gives CASTLDTGVETQYF. This chain connects TRBV11-3 to TRBJ2-5; 7 bases are a match to TRBD1. The CDR3 is 14 residues long. Germline V gene lookup returns CDR1 SGHNT and CDR2 YENEEA. Full variable domain (outside the CDR3, taken from reference TRBV11-3 and TRBJ2-5): EAGVVQSPRYKIIEKKQPVAFWCNPISGHNTLYWYLQNLGQGPELLIRYENEEAVDDSQLPKDRFSAERLKGVDSTLKIQPAELGDSAVYLCASTLDTGVETQYFGPGTRLLVL.

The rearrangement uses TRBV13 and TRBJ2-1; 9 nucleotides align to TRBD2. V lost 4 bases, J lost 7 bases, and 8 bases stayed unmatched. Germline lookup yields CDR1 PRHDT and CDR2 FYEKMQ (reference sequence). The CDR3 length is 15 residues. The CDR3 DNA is TGTGCCAGCAGCTCGGGACTAGCCGGATGGAATGAGCAGTTCTTC. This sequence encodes CASSSGLAGWNEQFF. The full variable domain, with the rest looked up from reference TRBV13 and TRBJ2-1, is AAGVIQSPRHLIKEKRETATLKCYPIPRHDTVYWYQQGPGQDPQFLISFYEKMQSDKGSIPDRFSAQQFSDYHSELNMSSLELGDSALYFCASSSGLAGWNEQFFGPGTRLTVL.

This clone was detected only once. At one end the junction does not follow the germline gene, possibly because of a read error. CDR3 sequence: CSASFRGGLLF. CDR3 sequence (DNA): TGCAGTGCTAGCTTTCGGGGGGGCCTCCTCTTC. The rearrangement links TRBV20-1 to TRBJ2-1; TRBD2 agrees at 8 bases. Germline CDR1 is DFQATT and CDR2 is SNEGSKA (reference sequence). There are 11 residues in the CDR3.

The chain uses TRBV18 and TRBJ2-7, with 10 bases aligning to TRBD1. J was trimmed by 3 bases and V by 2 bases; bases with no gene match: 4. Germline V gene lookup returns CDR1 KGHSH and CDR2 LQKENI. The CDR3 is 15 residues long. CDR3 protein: CASSPSGQGFYEQYF. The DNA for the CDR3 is TGTGCCAGCTCACCATCGGGACAGGGGTTCTACGAGCAGTACTTC.

This chain's CDR3 is CASELGIVTYNEQFF. As DNA, the CDR3 is TGTGCCAGCGAGCTTGGGATAGTAACCTACAATGAGCAGTTCTTC. The V call is TRBV7-9, the J call TRBJ2-1, with no clear D. CDR1 and CDR2 (germline): SEHNR, FQNEAQ (reference sequence). The CDR3 length is 15 residues. The V end was cut by 8 bases, the J end by 2 bases, with 16 bases between.

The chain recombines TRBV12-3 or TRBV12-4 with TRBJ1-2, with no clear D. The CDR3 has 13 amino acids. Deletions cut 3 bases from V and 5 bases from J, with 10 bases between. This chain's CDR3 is CASSFSVRYGYTF. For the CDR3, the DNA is TGTGCCAGCAGTTTCTCGGTACGGTATGGCTACACCTTC.

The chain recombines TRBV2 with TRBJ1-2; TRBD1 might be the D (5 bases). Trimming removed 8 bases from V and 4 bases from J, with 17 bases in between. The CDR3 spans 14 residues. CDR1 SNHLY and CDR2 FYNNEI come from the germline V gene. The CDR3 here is CASGGRAGTYGYTF. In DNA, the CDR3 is TGTGCCAGCGGGGGGAGGGCAGGGACCTATGGCTACACCTTC.

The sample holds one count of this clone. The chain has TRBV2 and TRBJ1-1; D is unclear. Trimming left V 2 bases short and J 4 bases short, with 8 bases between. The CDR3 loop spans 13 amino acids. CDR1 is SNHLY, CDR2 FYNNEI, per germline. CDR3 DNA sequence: TGTGCCAGCAGTGAAATTCTTGGCACTGAAGCTTTCTTT. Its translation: CASSEILGTEAFF.

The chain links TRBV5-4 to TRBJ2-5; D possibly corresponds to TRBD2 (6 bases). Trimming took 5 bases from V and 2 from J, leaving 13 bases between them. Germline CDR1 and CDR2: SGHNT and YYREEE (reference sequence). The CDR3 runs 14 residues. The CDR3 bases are TGTGCCAGCAGTCACGTGGGAGGTCAAGAGACCCAGTACTTC. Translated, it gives CASSHVGGQETQYF.

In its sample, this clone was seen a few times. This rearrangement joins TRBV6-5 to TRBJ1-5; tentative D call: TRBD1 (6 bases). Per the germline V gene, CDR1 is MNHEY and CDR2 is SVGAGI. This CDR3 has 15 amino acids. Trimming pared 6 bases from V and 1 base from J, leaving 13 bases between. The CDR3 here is CASSRSGASNQPQHF. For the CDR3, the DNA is TGTGCCAGCAGCCGATCGGGGGCCAGCAATCAGCCCCAGCATTTT.

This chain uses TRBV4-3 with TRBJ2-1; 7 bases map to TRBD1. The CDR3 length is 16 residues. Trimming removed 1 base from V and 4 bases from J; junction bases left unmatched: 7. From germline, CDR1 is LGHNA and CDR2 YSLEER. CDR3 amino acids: CASSQVPDREYNEQFF. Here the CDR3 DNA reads TGCGCCAGCAGCCAAGTCCCCGACAGGGAATACAATGAGCAGTTCTTC.

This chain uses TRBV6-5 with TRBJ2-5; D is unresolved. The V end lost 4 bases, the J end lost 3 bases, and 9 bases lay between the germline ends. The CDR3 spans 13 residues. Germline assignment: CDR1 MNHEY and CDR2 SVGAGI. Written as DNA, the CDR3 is TGTGCCAGCAGTTCGCGACCCGAAGAGACCCAGTACTTC. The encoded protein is CASSSRPEETQYF.

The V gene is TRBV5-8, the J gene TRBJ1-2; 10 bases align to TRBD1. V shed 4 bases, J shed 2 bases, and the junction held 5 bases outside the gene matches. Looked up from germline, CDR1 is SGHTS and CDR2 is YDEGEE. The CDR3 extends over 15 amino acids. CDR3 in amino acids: CASSARDRGNYGYTF. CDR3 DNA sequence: TGTGCCAGCAGCGCCCGGGACAGGGGAAACTATGGCTACACCTTC.

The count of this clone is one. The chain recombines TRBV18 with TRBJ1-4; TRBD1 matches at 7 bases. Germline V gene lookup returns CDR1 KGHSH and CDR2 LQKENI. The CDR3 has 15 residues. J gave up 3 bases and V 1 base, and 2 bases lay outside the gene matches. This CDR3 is CASSPQGASNEKLFF. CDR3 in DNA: TGTGCCAGCTCACCACAGGGGGCGTCTAATGAAAAACTGTTTTTT.

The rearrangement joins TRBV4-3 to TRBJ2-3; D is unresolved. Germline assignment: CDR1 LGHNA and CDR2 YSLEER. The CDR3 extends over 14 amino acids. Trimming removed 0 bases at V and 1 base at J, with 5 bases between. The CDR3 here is CASSQERGTDTQYF. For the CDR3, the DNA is TGCGCCAGCAGCCAAGAACGGGGCACAGATACGCAGTATTTT.

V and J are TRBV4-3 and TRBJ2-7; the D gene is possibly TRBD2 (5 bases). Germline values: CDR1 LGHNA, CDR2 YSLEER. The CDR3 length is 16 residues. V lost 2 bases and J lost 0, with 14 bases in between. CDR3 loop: CASSQRWRMSSYEQYF. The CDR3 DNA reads TGCGCCAGCAGCCAAAGGTGGAGGATGAGCTCCTACGAGCAGTACTTC.

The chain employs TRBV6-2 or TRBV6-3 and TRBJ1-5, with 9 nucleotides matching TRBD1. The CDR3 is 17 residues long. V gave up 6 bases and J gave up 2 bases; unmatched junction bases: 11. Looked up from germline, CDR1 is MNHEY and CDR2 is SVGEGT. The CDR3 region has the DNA TGTGCCAGCAGCTCTCGGGACAGGGAGTATGGCAATCAGCCCCAGCATTTT. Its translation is CASSSRDREYGNQPQHF.

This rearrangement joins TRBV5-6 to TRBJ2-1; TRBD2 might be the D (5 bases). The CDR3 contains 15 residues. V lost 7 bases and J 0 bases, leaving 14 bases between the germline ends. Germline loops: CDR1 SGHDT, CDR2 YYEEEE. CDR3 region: CASSRGSSSYNEQFF. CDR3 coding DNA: TGTGCCAGCTCACGAGGGTCCTCCTCCTACAATGAGCAGTTCTTC.

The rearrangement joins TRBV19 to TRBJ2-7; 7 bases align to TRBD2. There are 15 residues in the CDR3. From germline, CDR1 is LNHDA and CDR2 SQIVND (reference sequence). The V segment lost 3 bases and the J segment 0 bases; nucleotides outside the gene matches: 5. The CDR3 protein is CASSIASGDSYEQYF. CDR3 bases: TGTGCCAGTAGTATTGCGAGCGGGGACTCCTACGAGCAGTACTTC.

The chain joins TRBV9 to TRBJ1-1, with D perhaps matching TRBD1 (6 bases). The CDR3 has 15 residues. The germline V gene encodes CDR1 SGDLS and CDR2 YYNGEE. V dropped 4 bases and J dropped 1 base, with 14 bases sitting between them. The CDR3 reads CASSSLGQKNTEAFF. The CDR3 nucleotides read TGTGCCAGCAGCTCCCTAGGACAGAAGAACACTGAAGCTTTCTTT.

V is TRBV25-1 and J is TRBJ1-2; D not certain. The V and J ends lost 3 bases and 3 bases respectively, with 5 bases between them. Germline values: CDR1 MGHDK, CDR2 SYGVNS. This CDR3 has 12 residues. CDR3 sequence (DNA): TGTGCCAGCAGTGACCTATACTATGGCTACACCTTC. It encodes CASSDLYYGYTF.

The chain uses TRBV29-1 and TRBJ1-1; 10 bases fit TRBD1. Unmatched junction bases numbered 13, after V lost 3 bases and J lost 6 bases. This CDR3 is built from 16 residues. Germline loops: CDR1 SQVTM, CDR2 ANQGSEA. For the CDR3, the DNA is TGCAGCGTTGACCACACTGCGGGACAGGGGAGCGCTGAAGCTTTCTTT. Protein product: CSVDHTAGQGSAEAFF.